This T cell receptor (beta chain) comes out of a study of Ad26.COV2.S vaccination and SARS-CoV-2 variants. The protocol was immunoSEQ multiplex PCR, while the TCRdb copy is restricted to in-frame clones and leaves out a portion. The sample shows over 350,000 clones, about 88% of them seen only once. CDR1 is MGHRA, CDR2 YSYEKL, per germline. The CDR3 contains 13 residues. V lost 2 bases to trimming and J lost 4 bases, with 6 bases between them. The treatment denotes: 19 received Ad26.COV2.S at low or high dose, single or two shots; 5 received placebo; per-sample allocation not given. Sampling occurred on day 63 after the first vaccine or placebo injection. Turning to this clone: Other DNA sequences in this sample translate to the same CDR3.

This receptor was taken from a person between 18 and 59 years old who received the Ad26.COV2.S COVID-19 vaccine or a placebo. The sample consisted of peripheral blood, taken in a trial of Ad26.COV2.S vaccine versus placebo. This chain links TRBV4-1 with TRBJ1-3; D is unresolved. The CDR3 loop is CASSQLPGNTIYF. CDR3 nucleotide sequence: TGCGCCAGCAGCCAACTACCGGGAAACACCATATATTTT.